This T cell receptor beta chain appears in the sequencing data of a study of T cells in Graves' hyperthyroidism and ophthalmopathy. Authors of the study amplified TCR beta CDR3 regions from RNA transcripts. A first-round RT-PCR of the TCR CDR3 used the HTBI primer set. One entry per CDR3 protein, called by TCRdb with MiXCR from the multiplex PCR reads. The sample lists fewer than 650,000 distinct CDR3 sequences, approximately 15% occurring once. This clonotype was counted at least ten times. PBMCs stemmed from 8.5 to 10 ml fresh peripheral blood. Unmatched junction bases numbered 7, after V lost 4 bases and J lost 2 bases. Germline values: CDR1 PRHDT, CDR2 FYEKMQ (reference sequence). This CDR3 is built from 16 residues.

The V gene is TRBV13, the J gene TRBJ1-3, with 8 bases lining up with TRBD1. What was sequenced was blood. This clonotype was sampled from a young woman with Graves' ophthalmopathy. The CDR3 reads CASSSTSQGAGNTIYF. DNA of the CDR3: TGTGCCAGCAGCTCCACCTCACAGGGGGCTGGAAACACCATATATTTT.